This is a list of T cell receptor beta chains from one sample in a study of blood T cells in healthy people across ages. Each CDR3 protein is one row after TCRdb ran MiXCR on the 5' RACE reads. This repertoire shows under 1 million distinct CDR3 sequences, 40% to 50% found once; its top ten account for 15% to 25%. The sample taken for sequencing was blood. These receptor sequences come from a man between 60 and 70 years old in good health. Both conserved end residues are part of each CDR3. A D gene is named only where the DNA matches it firmly. Expanded clones get a size class; other rows say once, few or many, or leave the size out.

d_gene: TRBD1; v_gene: TRBV4-1; abundance: .; j_gene: TRBJ2-1; CDR3nt: TGCGCCAGCAGCCAATCTGGCGGACAGGGGTCCTACGAGCAGTTCTTC; CDR3aa: CASSQSGGQGSYEQFF
d_gene: TRBD1; v_gene: TRBV20-1; abundance: many; j_gene: TRBJ1-2; CDR3nt: TGCAGTGCTCCGGACAGGGCTACACCTAACTATGGCTACACCTTC; CDR3aa: CSAPDRATPNYGYTF
d_gene: TRBD1; v_gene: TRBV2; abundance: few; j_gene: TRBJ2-7; CDR3nt: TGTGCCAGCAGTGAAGAGCTCGCAGGGGGCTACGAGCAGTACTTC; CDR3aa: CASSEELAGGYEQYF
d_gene: .; v_gene: TRBV20-1; abundance: .; j_gene: TRBJ1-2; CDR3nt: TGCAGTGCTAGAGATCTCTCCAGGGCTAACTATGGCTACACCTTC; CDR3aa: CSARDLSRANYGYTF
d_gene: .; v_gene: TRBV18; abundance: .; j_gene: TRBJ2-7; CDR3nt: TGTGCCAGCTCACCAATCAGGGGCCGTCCTATTTACGAGCAGTACTTC; CDR3aa: CASSPIRGRPIYEQYF
d_gene: .; v_gene: TRBV27; abundance: few; j_gene: TRBJ2-4; CDR3nt: TGTGCCAGCAGTTTGGGTATTGGCACCCTAGCCAAAAACATTCAGTACTTC; CDR3aa: CASSLGIGTLAKNIQYF
d_gene: .; v_gene: TRBV6-2/TRBV6-3; abundance: .; j_gene: TRBJ1-5; CDR3nt: TGTGCCAGCAGTTCGGACCCCGAATATCAGCCCCAGCATTTT; CDR3aa: CASSSDPEYQPQHF
d_gene: .; v_gene: TRBV29-1; abundance: .; j_gene: TRBJ2-1; CDR3nt: TGCAGCGTTGTTATCGGTATAGGGCACTACAATGAGCAGTTCTTC; CDR3aa: CSVVIGIGHYNEQFF
d_gene: .; v_gene: TRBV18; abundance: .; j_gene: TRBJ2-7; CDR3nt: TGTGCCAGCTCCTACAACCGGGGGTCCTACGAGCAGTACTTC; CDR3aa: CASSYNRGSYEQYF
d_gene: .; v_gene: TRBV10-3; abundance: many; j_gene: TRBJ2-1; CDR3nt: TGTGCCATCAGTGCACGGGGACTGTTCTTC; CDR3aa: CAISARGLFF
d_gene: .; v_gene: TRBV5-6; abundance: few; j_gene: TRBJ1-4; CDR3nt: TGTGCCAGCAGCTTGAGTGGCAGAGTAGAAAAACTGTTTTTT; CDR3aa: CASSLSGRVEKLFF
d_gene: .; v_gene: TRBV30; abundance: .; j_gene: TRBJ2-2; CDR3nt: TGTGCCTGGTACTACCAGGTATCCGGGGAGCTGTTTTTT; CDR3aa: CAWYYQVSGELFF
d_gene: TRBD1; v_gene: TRBV9; abundance: few; j_gene: TRBJ1-6; CDR3nt: TGTGCCAGCAGCTACGGACAGGGGTACTCACCCCTCCACTTT; CDR3aa: CASSYGQGYSPLHF
d_gene: .; v_gene: TRBV7-8; abundance: few; j_gene: TRBJ2-1; CDR3nt: TGTGCCAGCAGCTTTGTACGGGGCGGTGAGCAGTTCTTC; CDR3aa: CASSFVRGGEQFF
d_gene: .; v_gene: TRBV6-1; abundance: .; j_gene: TRBJ1-5; CDR3nt: TGTGCCGGCAGTGATCGCTGGACATCTAGCAATCAGCCCCAGCATTTT; CDR3aa: CAGSDRWTSSNQPQHF
d_gene: .; v_gene: TRBV4-1; abundance: .; j_gene: TRBJ1-1; CDR3nt: TGCGCCAGCAGCCATCCCCCCGGGTTTGAGAACACTGAAGCTTTCTTT; CDR3aa: CASSHPPGFENTEAFF
d_gene: TRBD1; v_gene: TRBV6-2/TRBV6-3; abundance: .; j_gene: TRBJ1-6; CDR3nt: TGTGCCAGCAGCAATCACCGGGACAGGGTGAGCCATTCACCCCTCCACTTT; CDR3aa: CASSNHRDRVSHSPLHF
d_gene: TRBD1; v_gene: TRBV7-2; abundance: once; j_gene: TRBJ1-1; CDR3nt: TGTGCCAGCAGCGAATACAGGGGGCGGGCTTTCTTT; CDR3aa: CASSEYRGRAFF
d_gene: .; v_gene: TRBV21-1; abundance: .; j_gene: TRBJ2-7; CDR3nt: TGTGTCAGCAGCAATAGGGACCCCGTCGACCACGAGCAGTACTTC; CDR3aa: CVSSNRDPVDHEQYF
d_gene: .; v_gene: TRBV14; abundance: .; j_gene: TRBJ2-2; CDR3nt: TGTGCCAGCAGCCAAGAGACGTACACCGGGGAGCTGTTTTTT; CDR3aa: CASSQETYTGELFF
d_gene: .; v_gene: TRBV12-3/TRBV12-4; abundance: .; j_gene: TRBJ1-1; CDR3nt: TGTGCCAGCAGTCCCCAAGGGTCCCCGAACACTGAAGCTTTCTTT; CDR3aa: CASSPQGSPNTEAFF
d_gene: .; v_gene: TRBV6-1; abundance: .; j_gene: TRBJ1-2; CDR3nt: TGTGCCAGCAGTGACAGCAGGGTAGGCTATGGCTACACCTTC; CDR3aa: CASSDSRVGYGYTF
d_gene: TRBD1; v_gene: TRBV20-1; abundance: .; j_gene: TRBJ1-5; CDR3nt: TGCAGTGCTAGAGTGGGACAGACCATCTCACCCCAGCATTTT; CDR3aa: CSARVGQTISPQHF
d_gene: TRBD2; v_gene: TRBV3-1; abundance: once; j_gene: TRBJ2-3; CDR3nt: TGTGCCAGCAGCCGACCGCCGGGACTAGCGGGGGGGCTGTATGTAAAAGATACGCAGTATTTT; CDR3aa: CASSRPPGLAGGLYVKDTQYF
d_gene: .; v_gene: TRBV7-9; abundance: .; j_gene: TRBJ2-3; CDR3nt: TGTGCCAGCAGCTTTCTGATTTCTACTAGCACAGATACGCAGTATTTT; CDR3aa: CASSFLISTSTDTQYF
d_gene: .; v_gene: TRBV7-9; abundance: few; j_gene: TRBJ2-7; CDR3nt: TGTGCCAGCAGACCTGGAGTCGTCGGAACCTACGAGCAGTACTTC; CDR3aa: CASRPGVVGTYEQYF
d_gene: .; v_gene: TRBV25-1; abundance: few; j_gene: TRBJ1-6; CDR3nt: TGTGCGACCGGGTCTCCCTACTCCTCACCCCTCCACTTT; CDR3aa: CATGSPYSSPLHF
d_gene: TRBD2; v_gene: TRBV7-2; abundance: many; j_gene: TRBJ2-1; CDR3nt: TGTGCCAGCAGCCCAGAAATTCTAGCGGCTGAGCAGTTCTTC; CDR3aa: CASSPEILAAEQFF
d_gene: .; v_gene: TRBV10-3; abundance: once; j_gene: TRBJ2-7; CDR3nt: TGTGCCATCAGTGAGAGGAGTGGTGACGAGCAGTACTTC; CDR3aa: CAISERSGDEQYF
d_gene: TRBD2; v_gene: TRBV12-3/TRBV12-4; abundance: .; j_gene: TRBJ2-5; CDR3nt: TGTGCCAGCAGTTCGCGCGGGGGTTACAATGAGCAGTACTTC; CDR3aa: CASSSRGGYNEQYF
d_gene: TRBD1; v_gene: TRBV10-3; abundance: few; j_gene: TRBJ2-7; CDR3nt: TGTGCCACCCGGACAGGGGGCCCCTACGAGCAGTACTTC; CDR3aa: CATRTGGPYEQYF
d_gene: .; v_gene: TRBV4-3; abundance: .; j_gene: TRBJ2-7; CDR3nt: TGCGCCAGCAGCCAAGATCCTTGGTCCAGCTCCTACGAGCAGTACTTC; CDR3aa: CASSQDPWSSSYEQYF
d_gene: TRBD2; v_gene: TRBV10-2; abundance: once; j_gene: TRBJ2-5; CDR3nt: TGCGCCAGCAGTGAACTAGCGGGGGCCGTCAAGAAGACCCAGTACTTC; CDR3aa: CASSELAGAVKKTQYF
d_gene: .; v_gene: TRBV9; abundance: .; j_gene: TRBJ2-7; CDR3nt: TGTGCCAGCAGCAACGGGGGGACAGCCTACGGGCAGTACTTC; CDR3aa: CASSNGGTAYGQYF
d_gene: TRBD2; v_gene: TRBV20-1; abundance: .; j_gene: TRBJ2-3; CDR3nt: TGCAGTGCTTGGCCGACTAGCACTAGCACAGATACGCAGTATTTT; CDR3aa: CSAWPTSTSTDTQYF
d_gene: TRBD2; v_gene: TRBV7-2; abundance: .; j_gene: TRBJ2-7; CDR3nt: TGTGCCAGCAGCTTAGTGGGACTAGCATCCCCCAATGAGCAGTACTTC; CDR3aa: CASSLVGLASPNEQYF
d_gene: TRBD2; v_gene: TRBV20-1; abundance: .; j_gene: TRBJ2-3; CDR3nt: TGCAGTGCTGCCTCGACTAGCGGGGGCACAGAGACGCAGTATTTT; CDR3aa: CSAASTSGGTETQYF
d_gene: TRBD1; v_gene: TRBV29-1; abundance: .; j_gene: TRBJ2-3; CDR3nt: TGCAGCGCCGGACAGGGTATCCTCTTAGATACGCAGTATTTT; CDR3aa: CSAGQGILLDTQYF
d_gene: .; v_gene: TRBV5-6; abundance: .; j_gene: TRBJ2-6; CDR3nt: TGTGCCAGCACGGGGAGACGGTTAAGCTCTGGGGCCAACGTCCTGACTTTC; CDR3aa: CASTGRRLSSGANVLTF
d_gene: TRBD1; v_gene: TRBV27; abundance: many; j_gene: TRBJ2-1; CDR3nt: TGTGCCAGCAGTAGCCGGGACAGGGGGGCTAGTGAGCAGTTCTTC; CDR3aa: CASSSRDRGASEQFF
d_gene: TRBD1; v_gene: TRBV7-2; abundance: few; j_gene: TRBJ2-5; CDR3nt: TGTGCCAGCAGCGGGAACAGGGGCGGCGAGACCCAGTACTTC; CDR3aa: CASSGNRGGETQYF
d_gene: .; v_gene: TRBV27; abundance: .; j_gene: TRBJ2-3; CDR3nt: TGTGCCAGCAGTTCTACTAGTTTTAAGGAGCAGTATTTT; CDR3aa: CASSSTSFKEQYF
d_gene: .; v_gene: TRBV7-2; abundance: .; j_gene: TRBJ2-7; CDR3nt: TGTGCCAGCGGCCCTATGACTGATGCCTACGAGCAGTACTTC; CDR3aa: CASGPMTDAYEQYF
d_gene: .; v_gene: TRBV20-1; abundance: .; j_gene: TRBJ2-5; CDR3nt: TGCAGTGCCGACGACCCGCGGCGCCAAGAGACCCAGTACTTC; CDR3aa: CSADDPRRQETQYF
d_gene: .; v_gene: TRBV12-3/TRBV12-4; abundance: .; j_gene: TRBJ2-3; CDR3nt: TGTGCCAGCAGTTTAGTGACTAGTGGCGATACGCAGTATTTT; CDR3aa: CASSLVTSGDTQYF
d_gene: TRBD2; v_gene: TRBV19; abundance: .; j_gene: TRBJ2-1; CDR3nt: TGTGCCAGTAACCTACTAGCGGGGAGCTACAATGAGCAGTTCTTC; CDR3aa: CASNLLAGSYNEQFF
d_gene: TRBD2; v_gene: TRBV29-1; abundance: once; j_gene: TRBJ2-3; CDR3nt: TGCAGCCCTGTTATCGTCGGCCAAGCGGGGGGCGTATCTAGCACAGATACGCAGTATTTT; CDR3aa: CSPVIVGQAGGVSSTDTQYF
d_gene: .; v_gene: TRBV18; abundance: .; j_gene: TRBJ1-1; CDR3nt: TGTGCCGGCTCACCACCGACCACGAACACTGAAGCTTTCTTT; CDR3aa: CAGSPPTTNTEAFF